A single sample is the source of the 8 T cell receptor beta chains below, sequenced in a study of blood T cell repertoires in COVID-19. Only in-frame clones appear in the TCRdb table, and some are missing; sequencing was by immunoSEQ multiplex PCR. The table shows about 130,000 clones, with 65% to 85% occurring only once. The sequencing input was peripheral blood. The origin of the receptors is a man under 40 with COVID-19, enrolled during active disease.

The chain has TRBV4-2 and TRBJ2-3; 8 bases are shared with TRBD2. V lost 3 bases and J lost 3; bases outside the gene matches: 11. Germline V gives CDR1 LGHNA, CDR2 YNFKEQ. The CDR3 spans 17 residues. DNA for the CDR3: TGTGCCAGCAGCCAGACCCTAAGTGCGGGGGGAACAGATACGCAGTATTTT. It encodes CASSQTLSAGGTDTQYF.

The J gene is TRBJ2-7, the V gene TRBV30; TRBD2 matches at 7 bases. V lost 7 bases to trimming and J lost 2 bases; unmatched junction nucleotides: 17. Per the germline V gene, CDR1 is GTSNPN and CDR2 is SVGIG (reference sequence). The CDR3 length is 16 residues. The DNA for the CDR3 is TGTGCCTCCTCCCCCTCCCTAGCGGTACATCCCTACGAGCAGTACTTC. It encodes CASSPSLAVHPYEQYF.

The CDR3: CASSLVYVSPTDTQYF. The DNA for the CDR3 is TGTGCCAGCAGCTTAGTGTATGTTTCTCCCACAGATACGCAGTATTTT. The chain is built from TRBV11-2 and TRBJ2-3; D not resolved. Germline values: CDR1 SGHAT, CDR2 FQNNGV. The CDR3 has 16 amino acids. Deletions cut 1 base from V and 2 bases from J, with 13 bases between.

The rearrangement links TRBV5-1 to TRBJ2-1; 10 bases match TRBD2. V was clipped by 3 bases and J by 9 bases; unmatched bases: 15. Germline V gives CDR1 SGHRS, CDR2 YFSETQ. This CDR3 is 17 amino acids long. CDR3: CASSSRGISGGIAEQFF. The DNA of the CDR3 is TGCGCCAGCAGCTCCCGGGGGATTAGCGGGGGGATCGCTGAGCAGTTCTTC.

V and J are TRBV28 and TRBJ1-1; D ambiguous. V lost 1 base, J lost 0 bases, and 12 bases lay in between. Looked up from germline, CDR1 is MDHEN and CDR2 is SYDVKM. This CDR3 region has 16 residues. The CDR3 DNA reads TGTGCCAGCAGTTTATCCTTCGACTACTTGAACACTGAAGCTTTCTTT. The encoded protein is CASSLSFDYLNTEAFF.

The chain carries TRBV4-2 and TRBJ2-1; TRBD2 matches 11 bases. This CDR3 spans 16 amino acids. Germline values: CDR1 LGHNA, CDR2 YNFKEQ. With 4 bases clipped from V and 6 bases from J, the junction kept 8 bases outside the gene matches. The DNA of the CDR3 is TGTGCCAGCAGCCGTAGCGGGGGGGCCTCTGCCAATGAGCAGTTCTTC. Translated, it gives CASSRSGGASANEQFF.

CDR3 nucleotides: TGTGCCAGTTCTGACAGATTGAACACTGAAGCTTTCTTT. Its translation: CASSDRLNTEAFF. This sequence joins TRBV14 and TRBJ1-1; maybe TRBD1 (5 bases). The CDR3 is made up of 13 amino acids. The ends were cut back, 9 bases at V and 0 bases at J, with 11 bases in the middle. Per germline, CDR1 SGHDN and CDR2 FVKESK.

This chain links TRBV7-3 with TRBJ2-3; 9 nucleotides line up with TRBD1. V lost 5 bases, J lost 1 base, and 7 bases stayed unmatched. The CDR3 is made up of 16 amino acids. Per germline, CDR1 SGHTA and CDR2 FQGTGA. DNA of the CDR3: TGTGCCAGCAGCACCCTGACAGGGGGTCGCACAGATACGCAGTATTTT. Its translation: CASSTLTGGRTDTQYF.